This T cell receptor beta chain derives from a study of siplizumab effects on memory and regulatory T cells. The CDR3 length is 13 residues. Trimming removed 0 bases at V and 5 bases at J, with 7 bases between. Germline V lookup: CDR1 LNHNV, CDR2 YYDKDF (reference sequence). The protocol was immunoSEQ multiplex PCR, while the TCRdb copy is restricted to in-frame clones and leaves out a portion. The sample holds roughly 92,000 clones, 94% seen once. The receptor was isolated from a human donor in good health. The sample consisted of non-Treg CD4+ T cells sorted from blood. The V and J genes are TRBV15 and TRBJ2-5; D remains unclear. The CDR3 here is CATSREAWETQYF. As DNA, the CDR3 is TGTGCCACCAGCAGAGAGGCATGGGAGACCCAGTACTTC. The variable domain in full, completed from reference TRBV15 and TRBJ2-5, reads DAMVIQNPRYQVTQFGKPVTLSCSQTLNHNVMYWYQQKSSQAPKLLFHYYDKDFNNEADTPDNFQSRRPNTSFCFLDIRSPGLGDTAMYLCATSREAWETQYFGPGTRLLVL.